This entry describes one TCR beta chain. In the authors' workflow: How many nucleated cells were present was estimated from reference gene primer amplification. Repertoires were generated with immunoSEQ multiplex PCR, while TCRdb's copy carries only in-frame clones and drops some. That table furnishes V, J and clone size, whereas the DNA furnished D and trimming. Among about 20,000 clones listed, over 75% were seen once. The CDR3 spans 11 residues. CDR1 and CDR2 from the germline V gene are KGHDR and SFDVKD. Trimming took 4 bases from V and 6 from J, leaving 3 bases between them. The data originate from a study of blood T cell repertoires in COVID-19. Study details: COVID-19 samples from acute and convalescent phases originated in the United States, Italy and Spain. From T cells, B-cell-depleted T cells, or PBMCs came the material, which was cDNA or gDNA.

The rearrangement uses TRBV24-1 and TRBJ2-1; unclear D gene. Source material: peripheral blood. The sequence derives from a man in his fifties or sixties with active COVID-19. This CDR3 is CATSDFNEQFF. CDR3 coding DNA: TGTGCCACCAGTGACTTCAATGAGCAGTTCTTC.